These 16 T cell receptor beta chains were all obtained from the same sample, sequenced in a study of blood T cells in healthy people across ages. Primers used in a second PCR of roughly 6 to 12 cycles were a sample-barcoded 5' primer and a J-beta primer mix. TCRdb ran MiXCR on the 5' RACE reads and lists one entry per CDR3 protein. Among 650,000 to 1,000,000 distinct CDR3 sequences listed, 35% to 40% were seen once. Sequencing input: blood. The source of these receptors is a man between 18 and 35 years old in good health.

Comments on this clonotype: At one end, the junction sequence differs from germline, possibly due to a read error. CDR3 region: CAGSLWGAGEQYF. CDR3 nucleotides: TGTGCCGGCAGTTTATGGGGGGCAGGCGAGCAGTACTTC. The V and J genes are TRBV12-3 or TRBV12-4 and TRBJ2-7; D could derive from TRBD1 or TRBD2 (6 bases each). The CDR3 spans 13 residues.

This clonotype showed up just a few times. The chain recombines TRBV27 with TRBJ1-5, with D tentatively TRBD1 (6 bases). Trimming cost V 5 bases and J 4 bases, with 18 bases left between them. CDR1 and CDR2 from the germline V gene are MNHEY and SMNVEV (reference sequence). The CDR3 consists of 16 residues. The CDR3 spells CASSPIGGLENQPQHF. CDR3 DNA: TGTGCCAGCAGTCCGATTGGGGGGCTTGAGAATCAGCCCCAGCATTTT.

The chain combines TRBV4-2 with TRBJ1-6, with a possible D match to TRBD1 (6 bases). CDR1 is LGHNA, CDR2 YNFKEQ, per germline. This CDR3 has 18 residues. The V end was cut by 0 bases, the J end by 6 bases, with 18 bases between. The CDR3 is CASSQELAGAQGNSPLHF. The CDR3 nucleotides are TGTGCCAGCAGCCAAGAGTTAGCGGGGGCTCAAGGTAATTCACCCCTCCACTTT.

This clonotype showed up many times. The chain combines TRBV5-1 with TRBJ2-3, with 8 bases that match TRBD1. Trimming removed 3 bases from V and 1 base from J; junction bases left unmatched: 7. The CDR3 consists of 16 residues. CDR1 and CDR2 from the germline V gene are SGHRS and YFSETQ. CDR3 sequence (DNA): TGCGCCAGCAGCTCGGCACCGGGACAGGGCACAGATACGCAGTATTTT. This codes for CASSSAPGQGTDTQYF.

The V gene is TRBV7-9, the J gene TRBJ2-6; D remains ambiguous. This CDR3 is 14 amino acids long. Trimming removed 4 bases at V and 4 bases at J, with 8 bases between. The V gene's germline CDR1 is SEHNR and CDR2 FQNEAQ (reference sequence). The CDR3 DNA sequence: TGTGCCAGCAGCTCAGGTCACGGGGCCAACGTCCTGACTTTC. It is translated as CASSSGHGANVLTF.

The count of this clonotype is one. V gene TRBV4-1 combines with J gene TRBJ1-2; TRBD1 aligns across 10 bases. Trimming at V came to 1 base and at J to 8 bases, leaving 4 bases not matched to a gene. CDR1 is MGHRA, CDR2 YSYEKL, per germline. The CDR3 sequence is 14 residues long. The chain's CDR3 is CASSQGGQGIGYTF. The CDR3 DNA follows: TGCGCCAGCAGCCAAGGGGGACAGGGGATCGGCTACACCTTC.

This clonotype was found many times. The V gene is TRBV12-3 or TRBV12-4, the J gene TRBJ2-5, with D unresolved. V gave up 6 bases and J gave up 5 bases, with 7 bases separating them. The CDR3 totals 11 residues. DNA for the CDR3: TGTGCCAGCAGCCGTGGGGAGACCCAGTACTTC. It codes for CASSRGETQYF.

The genes are TRBV20-1 and TRBJ2-1; 7 bases are shared with TRBD1. This CDR3 region has 15 residues. V gave up 3 bases and J gave up 10 bases; unmatched junction bases: 15. CDR1 and CDR2 from the germline V gene are DFQATT and SNEGSKA (reference sequence). The CDR3 region has the DNA TGCAGTGCTAGGTTCAGGGGCAGGGGGTACCTCGAGCAGTTCTTC. Its protein product is CSARFRGRGYLEQFF.

This clonotype was seen only a few times. The rearrangement joins TRBV5-4 to TRBJ2-1; 10 nucleotides line up with TRBD2. The V and J ends lost 4 bases and 7 bases, in that order; junction bases with no gene match: 17. Germline CDR1 is SGHNT and CDR2 is YYREEE (reference sequence). The CDR3 has 18 residues. Here the CDR3 DNA reads TGTGCCAGCAGCCGGCAGGGCAGCGGGGGGGATAAGCGGAATGAGCAGTTCTTC. It yields the protein CASSRQGSGGDKRNEQFF.

This chain uses TRBV12-3 or TRBV12-4 with TRBJ1-5; possibly TRBD1 for D (6 bases). V was cut by 2 bases and J by 6 bases, with 11 bases left in between. CDR3 length: 14 residues. The CDR3 DNA follows: TGTGCCAGCAGTTTAAGGACAGTAGGTCAGCCCCAGCATTTT. Residues: CASSLRTVGQPQHF.

This clonotype was detected ten times or more. The chain recombines TRBV12-3 or TRBV12-4 with TRBJ2-3; TRBD1 matches 9 bases. V lost 6 bases to trimming and J lost 0 bases; unmatched junction nucleotides: 10. This CDR3 is 17 amino acids long. The CDR3 sequence is CASSSDRGTPSTDTQYF. The DNA of the CDR3 is TGTGCCAGCAGCTCGGACAGGGGAACACCTAGCACAGATACGCAGTATTTT.

This clonotype was counted between two and nine times. CDR3 sequence reads: CATSTSGGVDTQYF. DNA of the CDR3: TGTGCCACCTCGACTAGCGGGGGTGTGGATACGCAGTATTTT. V gene TRBV25-1 combines with J gene TRBJ2-3, with 12 bases identical to TRBD2. There are 14 residues in the CDR3. V shed 10 bases, J shed 6 bases, and the junction held 8 bases outside the gene matches. CDR1 and CDR2 from the germline V gene are MGHDK and SYGVNS.

V gene TRBV24-1 combines with J gene TRBJ2-7; 10 bases are shared with TRBD1. This CDR3 region has 19 residues. With V trimmed by 5 bases and J by 7 bases, 22 bases remained unmatched. Germline V gene lookup returns CDR1 KGHDR and CDR2 SFDVKD. CDR3 nucleotide sequence: TGTGCCACCAGTGCAAGTCCGAACCGCGGGACAGGGGCCTACAATGAGCAGTACTTC. It codes for CATSASPNRGTGAYNEQYF.

This clonotype was seen a handful of times. This chain connects TRBV4-1 to TRBJ1-2, with 8 bases that match TRBD1. The CDR3 is 13 residues long. Germline CDR1 reads MGHRA; CDR2 reads YSYEKL. V dropped 2 bases and J dropped 7; count of bases not matched to a gene: 3. The CDR3 bases are TGCGCCAGCAGCCAACCCGGGACAGGTGGCTACACCTTC. Its translation: CASSQPGTGGYTF.

The rearrangement joins TRBV30 to TRBJ2-3; D not resolved. The CDR3 length is 17 residues. Germline-derived CDR1 and CDR2 are GTSNPN and SVGIG (reference sequence). Deletions cut 0 bases from V and 2 bases from J, with 18 bases between. CDR3 loop: CAWSVGSFGLVTDTQYF. DNA of the CDR3: TGTGCCTGGAGTGTAGGTTCTTTCGGATTAGTCACAGATACGCAGTATTTT.

As concerns this clonotype: A much bigger clone sits one base away, suggesting this may be a read error. This chain joins TRBV20-1 and TRBJ2-5; 8 bases agree with TRBD1. The trim removed 1 base at V and 5 bases at J, leaving 9 bases unmatched. The CDR3 sequence is 15 residues long. Germline V gene sequence: CDR1 DFQATT, CDR2 SNEGSKA (reference sequence). The CDR3 nucleotides are TGCAGTGCTAGAGCTAACACAGGGGGTATGGAGACCCAGTACTTC. As protein: CSARANTGGMETQYF.